This T cell receptor beta chain was profiled in a study of cytomegalovirus exposure and HLA in healthy donors. The germline V gene encodes CDR1 SGHTA and CDR2 FQGNSA. This CDR3 contains 14 residues. The V gene lost 4 bases and the J gene lost 6 bases, with 14 bases spanning the gap. This PCR relied on a set of 60 Vbeta primers and 13 Jbeta primers. The method was immunoSEQ multiplex PCR; TCRdb's version includes in-frame clones alone and lacks a portion of them. Of about 94,000 clones listed, around 74% are singletons. Overall study results and limits: Common viral pathogens were later found to be apparently linked to several of the most significant clusters. It was reported that TCR beta sequences correctly inferred the HLA-A and HLA-B alleles for most subjects.

Comment on this clone: Its antigen is not known.

The TCR was taken from a man in his forties or fifties in good health and CMV-seropositive. Sequencing was performed on PBMCs. The chain carries TRBV7-2 and TRBJ2-3; D might be TRBD2 (6 bases). The CDR3 coding sequence is TGTGCCAGCAGCTCGACGGGAGTTCTGGATACGCAGTATTTT. Translated, it gives CASSSTGVLDTQYF.